These 20 T cell receptor beta chains share one sample of origin, sequenced in a study of blood T cell repertoires in COVID-19. Method: immunoSEQ multiplex PCR; TCRdb's copy keeps in-frame clones and lacks some. The repertoire holds under 150,000 clones, with 85% as singletons. Sequencing was performed on peripheral blood. Receptor source: a human donor in a cohort sampled during active COVID-19.

The CDR3 here is CASGLGTFSTDTQYF. In nucleotides, the CDR3 is TGTGCTAGTGGTTTGGGGACATTTAGCACAGATACGCAGTATTTT. The V gene is TRBV12-5, the J gene TRBJ2-3; weak D call: TRBD1 (5 bases). Trimming stripped 1 base from V and 0 bases from J, with 8 bases between. Germline loops: CDR1 LGHNT, CDR2 FRNRAP. The CDR3 length is 15 residues.

The V and J genes are TRBV5-8 and TRBJ2-1; D is possibly TRBD1 (5 bases). Trimming cost V 1 base and J 3 bases, with 8 bases left between them. The CDR3 consists of 14 residues. Germline CDR1 is SGHTS and CDR2 is YDEGEE. The CDR3 protein is CASSLRGSYNEQFF. CDR3 bases: TGTGCCAGCAGCTTGAGGGGTAGCTACAATGAGCAGTTCTTC.

The rearrangement joins TRBV9 to TRBJ2-5, with TRBD1 as a possible D gene (6 bases). The germline V and J ends were trimmed by 0 bases and 5 bases, with 14 bases remaining between them. Germline CDR1 and CDR2: SGDLS and YYNGEE. The CDR3 runs to 15 residues. As DNA, the CDR3 is TGTGCCAGCAGCGTAGCCAGGGGCCTCCGCGAGACCCAGTACTTC. It specifies CASSVARGLRETQYF.

The chain joins TRBV19 to TRBJ1-5, with D unclear. This CDR3 comprises 14 residues. Germline V CDR1 and CDR2: LNHDA, SQIVND (reference sequence). The V end lost 0 bases, the J end lost 11 bases, and 14 bases lay between the germline ends. CDR3 residues: CASSIDTQPRAQHF. In DNA, the CDR3 is TGTGCCAGTAGTATAGATACCCAGCCTCGGGCCCAGCATTTT. Looking up the rest from reference TRBV19 and TRBJ1-5 gives the full variable domain: DGGITQSPKYLFRKEGQNVTLSCEQNLNHDAMYWYRQDPGQGLRLIYYSQIVNDFQKGDIAEGYSVSREKKESFPLTVTSAQKNPTAFYLCASSIDTQPRAQHFGDGTRLSIL.

This CDR3 reads CASSGPLAGGYNEQFF. CDR3 nucleotides: TGTGCCAGCAGCGGGCCCTTAGCGGGGGGCTACAATGAGCAGTTCTTC. The V and J genes are TRBV5-4 and TRBJ2-1; 10 bases are a match to TRBD2. After removal of 4 bases from V and 3 bases from J, the junction contained 7 bases not matched to a gene. The length of the CDR3 is 16 residues. The germline CDR1 and CDR2 sequences are SGHNT and YYREEE (reference sequence). The full variable domain, with the rest looked up from reference TRBV5-4 and TRBJ2-1, is ETGVTQSPTHLIKTRGQQVTLRCSSQSGHNTVSWYQQALGQGPQFIFQYYREEENGRGNFPPRFSGLQFPNYSSELNVNALELDDSALYLCASSGPLAGGYNEQFFGPGTRLTVL.

V is TRBV7-2 and J is TRBJ2-3; a possible D gene is TRBD2 (6 bases). Germline V gene sequence: CDR1 SGHTA, CDR2 FQGNSA. The V gene lost 6 bases and the J gene lost 4 bases, with 17 bases spanning the gap. The CDR3 contains 15 residues. The CDR3 region has the DNA TGTGCCAGCAGTTACCATCGGGGGAGCGCAGATACGCAGTATTTT. Protein: CASSYHRGSADTQYF.

This CDR3 is CASSGLGGPSYEQYF. CDR3 in DNA: TGTGCCAGCAGTGGACTGGGGGGTCCCTCCTACGAGCAGTACTTC. The V and J genes are TRBV2 and TRBJ2-7, with D possibly TRBD2 on 6 matching bases. CDR1 is SNHLY and CDR2 is FYNNEI in the germline V gene. The CDR3 sequence is 15 residues long. V was clipped by 4 bases and J by 0 bases, with 13 bases between them.

J is TRBJ1-4 and V is TRBV7-2; 7 bases map to TRBD1. Trimming at V came to 8 bases and at J to 8 bases, leaving 5 bases not matched to a gene. Germline V gene lookup returns CDR1 SGHTA and CDR2 FQGNSA. The CDR3 covers 12 residues. CDR3 bases: TGTGCCAGCGGGATGACAGGGGAAAAACTGTTTTTT. As protein: CASGMTGEKLFF.

The rearrangement uses TRBV6-6 and TRBJ1-5; a possible D gene is TRBD1 (6 bases). The germline V and J ends were trimmed by 6 bases and 2 bases, with 14 bases remaining between them. This CDR3 comprises 15 residues. Germline V gene lookup returns CDR1 MNHNY and CDR2 SVGAGI (reference sequence). The CDR3 sequence: CASSSGGIGNQPQHF. For the CDR3, the DNA is TGTGCCAGCAGCTCGGGGGGCATCGGCAATCAGCCCCAGCATTTT.

V and J are TRBV7-2 and TRBJ1-2; TRBD1 is a possible D gene (5 bases). The CDR3 is 13 residues long. The germline gives CDR1 SGHTA, CDR2 FQGNSA. V gave up 1 base and J gave up 8 bases, with 11 bases separating them. CDR3 region: CASSLGQIPGYTF. DNA for the CDR3: TGTGCCAGCAGCTTAGGACAGATTCCGGGCTACACCTTC. Supplemented by reference TRBV7-2 and TRBJ1-2, the full variable domain reads GAGVSQSPSNKVTEKGKDVELRCDPISGHTALYWYRQSLGQGLEFLIYFQGNSAPDKSGLPSDRFSAERTGGSVSTLTIQRTQQEDSAVYLCASSLGQIPGYTFGSGTRLTVV.

The chain is built from TRBV2 and TRBJ1-6, with a tentative D call TRBD1 (5 bases). CDR3 size: 15 residues. V dropped 0 bases and J dropped 8 bases, with 11 bases sitting between them. Germline assignment: CDR1 SNHLY and CDR2 FYNNEI. This CDR3 reads CASSEARGLDSPLHF. CDR3 bases: TGTGCCAGCAGTGAAGCCCGGGGGTTGGATTCACCCCTCCACTTT. Looking up the rest from reference TRBV2 and TRBJ1-6 gives the full variable domain: EPEVTQTPSHQVTQMGQEVILRCVPISNHLYFYWYRQILGQKVEFLVSFYNNEISEKSEIFDDQFSVERPDGSNFTLKIRSTKLEDSAMYFCASSEARGLDSPLHFGNGTRLTVT.

The chain has TRBV28 and TRBJ2-3; D is uncertain. The CDR3 contains 13 residues. CDR1 MDHEN and CDR2 SYDVKM come from the germline V gene. Trimming left V 7 bases short and J 0 bases short, with 8 bases between. The CDR3 nucleotides are TGTGCCAGCATGGAGCTAAGCACAGATACGCAGTATTTT. This codes for CASMELSTDTQYF.

The CDR3 loop is CASSPGLALSTDTQYF. The CDR3 DNA is TGCGCCAGCAGCCCGGGACTAGCCCTTAGCACAGATACGCAGTATTTT. The chain is built from TRBV5-1 and TRBJ2-3, with 9 bases aligning to TRBD2. Germline V gives CDR1 SGHRS, CDR2 YFSETQ. After removal of 4 bases from V and 0 bases from J, the junction contained 6 bases not matched to a gene. The CDR3 contains 16 residues.

J is TRBJ1-1 and V is TRBV6-5, with 7 nucleotides matching TRBD1. Looked up from germline, CDR1 is MNHEY and CDR2 is SVGAGI. J was trimmed by 7 bases and V by 6 bases; bases with no gene match: 5. CDR3 size: 12 residues. CDR3 in amino acids: CASRRRQGEAFF. The CDR3 DNA reads as TGTGCCAGCAGACGTCGACAGGGTGAAGCTTTCTTT.

The J gene is TRBJ2-5, the V gene TRBV7-9, with D perhaps matching TRBD2 (5 bases). The germline V gene has CDR1 SEHNR and CDR2 FQNEAQ (reference sequence). Trimming cost V 6 bases and J 4 bases, with 9 bases left between them. The CDR3 covers 12 residues. DNA of the CDR3: TGTGCCAGCAGGTCCGGGGTAGAGACCCAGTACTTC. This sequence encodes CASRSGVETQYF.

The rearrangement links TRBV6-5 to TRBJ1-1; D remains unclear. Trimming removed 0 bases at V and 1 base at J, with 9 bases between. From germline, CDR1 is MNHEY and CDR2 SVGAGI. The CDR3 totals 15 residues. The CDR3: CASSYSKYRNTEAFF. DNA for the CDR3: TGTGCCAGCAGTTACTCGAAATACAGGAACACTGAAGCTTTCTTT.

The chain has TRBV28 and TRBJ2-7, with D perhaps TRBD1 (6 bases). With 2 bases removed from V and 3 bases from J, the gap between germline ends came to 14 bases. There are 15 residues in the CDR3. Germline values: CDR1 MDHEN, CDR2 SYDVKM. In DNA, the CDR3 is TGTGCCAGCAGTTTAGCCGGCAGGGGTCACTACGAGCAGTACTTC. Its protein is CASSLAGRGHYEQYF. Together with reference TRBV28 and TRBJ2-7, the CDR3 gives the full variable domain: DVKVTQSSRYLVKRTGEKVFLECVQDMDHENMFWYRQDPGLGLRLIYFSYDVKMKEKGDIPEGYSVSREKKERFSLILESASTNQTSMYLCASSLAGRGHYEQYFGPGTRLTVT.

The gene calls are TRBV7-2 and TRBJ1-2, with a weak D call TRBD1 (5 bases). The CDR3 runs to 14 residues. With 3 bases removed from V and 1 base from J, the gap between germline ends came to 9 bases. The germline V gene encodes CDR1 SGHTA and CDR2 FQGNSA. Here the CDR3 reads CASSFQGFNYGYTF. The CDR3 DNA is TGTGCCAGCAGCTTTCAGGGCTTTAACTATGGCTACACCTTC. Drawing the rest from reference TRBV7-2 and TRBJ1-2, the complete variable domain is GAGVSQSPSNKVTEKGKDVELRCDPISGHTALYWYRQSLGQGLEFLIYFQGNSAPDKSGLPSDRFSAERTGGSVSTLTIQRTQQEDSAVYLCASSFQGFNYGYTFGSGTRLTVV.

The rearrangement uses TRBV10-2 and TRBJ1-1; possible D gene TRBD1, 6 bases. Germline V gene lookup returns CDR1 WSHSY and CDR2 SAAADI. Trimming stripped 6 bases from V and 0 bases from J, with 20 bases between. The CDR3 is 17 amino acids. The CDR3 nucleotides read TGCGCCAGCAGGAAGGGACAAGGCCTCTCCATGAACACTGAAGCTTTCTTT. The encoded protein is CASRKGQGLSMNTEAFF.

This clone was counted between two and nine times. The chain links TRBV3-1 (or the pseudogene TRBV3-2) to TRBJ2-2; 10 positions match TRBD2. V gave up 4 bases and J gave up 5 bases; unmatched junction bases: 4. This CDR3 is built from 15 residues. The V gene's germline CDR1 is LGHDT and CDR2 YNNKEL (reference sequence). The CDR3 DNA follows: TGTGCCAGCAGCCCGGGACTAGCGCTTACCGGGGAGCTGTTTTTT. Translating it yields CASSPGLALTGELFF.